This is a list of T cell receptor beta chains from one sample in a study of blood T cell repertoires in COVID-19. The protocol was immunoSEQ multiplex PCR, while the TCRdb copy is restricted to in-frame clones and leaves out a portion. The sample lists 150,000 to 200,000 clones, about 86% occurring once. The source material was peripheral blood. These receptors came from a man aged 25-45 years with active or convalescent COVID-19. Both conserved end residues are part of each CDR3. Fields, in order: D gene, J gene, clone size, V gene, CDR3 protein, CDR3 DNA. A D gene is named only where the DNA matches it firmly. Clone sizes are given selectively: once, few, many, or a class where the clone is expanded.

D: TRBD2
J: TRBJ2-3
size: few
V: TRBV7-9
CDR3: CASSLRLAFGPDTQYF
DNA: TGTGCCAGCAGCTTACGACTAGCCTTCGGCCCAGATACGCAGTATTTT

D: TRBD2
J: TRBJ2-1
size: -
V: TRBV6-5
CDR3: CASSWGGNEQFF
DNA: TGTGCCAGCAGCTGGGGGGGGAATGAGCAGTTCTTC

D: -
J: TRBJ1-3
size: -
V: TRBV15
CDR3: CATSTRLVGETGNTIYF
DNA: TGTGCCACCAGCACCCGTCTAGTGGGTGAAACTGGAAACACCATATATTTT

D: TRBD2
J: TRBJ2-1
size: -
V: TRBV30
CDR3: CAWTPAGGYNEQFF
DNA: TGTGCCTGGACGCCAGCGGGGGGGTACAATGAGCAGTTCTTC

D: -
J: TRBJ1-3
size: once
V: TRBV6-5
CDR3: CASRLYHTIYF
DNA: TGTGCCAGCAGGTTATATCACACCATATATTTT

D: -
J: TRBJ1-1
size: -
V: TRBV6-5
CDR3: CASSYSTGRRNTEAFF
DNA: TGTGCCAGCAGTTACTCGACGGGAAGACGGAACACTGAAGCTTTCTTT

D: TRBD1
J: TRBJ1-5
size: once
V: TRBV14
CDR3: CASSRGGRGLQPQHF
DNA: TGTGCCAGCAGCCGGGGAGGCAGGGGGCTTCAGCCCCAGCATTTT

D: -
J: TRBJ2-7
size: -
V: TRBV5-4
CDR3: CASSLREGLNEQYF
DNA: TGTGCCAGCAGCTTGCGTGAGGGCCTGAACGAGCAGTACTTC

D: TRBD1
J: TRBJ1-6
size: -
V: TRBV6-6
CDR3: CASSTQRTGIGSPLHF
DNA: TGTGCCAGCAGTACACAACGGACAGGGATCGGGTCACCCCTCCACTTT

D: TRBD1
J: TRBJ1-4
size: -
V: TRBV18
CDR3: CASSPPRRTGGEKLFF
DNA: TGTGCCAGCTCACCACCGAGGAGGACAGGGGGCGAAAAACTGTTTTTT

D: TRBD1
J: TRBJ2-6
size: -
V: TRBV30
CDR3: CAWSRGGAGANVLTF
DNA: TGTGCCTGGAGTCGAGGGGGCGCTGGGGCCAACGTCCTGACTTTC

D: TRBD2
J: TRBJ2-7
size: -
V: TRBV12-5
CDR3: CASGLESPSGREPEQYF
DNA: TGTGCTAGTGGTTTGGAATCCCCTAGCGGGAGGGAGCCCGAGCAGTACTTC

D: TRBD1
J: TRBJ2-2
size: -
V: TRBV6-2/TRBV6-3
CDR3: CASSHFRDRDPGELFF
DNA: TGTGCCAGCAGCCACTTCCGGGACAGGGACCCCGGGGAGCTGTTTTTT

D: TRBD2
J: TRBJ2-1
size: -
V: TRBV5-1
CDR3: CASSLSPSGIYNEQFF
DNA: TGCGCCAGCAGCTTATCACCTAGCGGGATTTACAATGAGCAGTTCTTC

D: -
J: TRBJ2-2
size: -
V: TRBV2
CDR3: CASSETGTYTGELFF
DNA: TGTGCCAGCAGTGAAACCGGGACATACACCGGGGAGCTGTTTTTT

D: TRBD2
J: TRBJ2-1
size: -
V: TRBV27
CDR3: CASSTDKGRGGEQFF
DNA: TGTGCCAGCAGTACCGACAAGGGGCGCGGGGGGGAGCAGTTCTTC

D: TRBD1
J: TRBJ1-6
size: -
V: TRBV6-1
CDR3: CASSGGMGSGGSSYNSPLHF
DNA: TGTGCCAGCAGTGGAGGAATGGGGTCAGGGGGGAGCTCCTATAATTCACCCCTCCACTTT

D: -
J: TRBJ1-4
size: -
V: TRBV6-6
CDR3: CASREQGGGKLFF
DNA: TGTGCCAGCAGGGAACAGGGCGGGGGGAAACTGTTTTTT

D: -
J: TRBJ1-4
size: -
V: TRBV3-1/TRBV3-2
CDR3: CASRPYSSSNEKLFF
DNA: TGTGCCAGCAGACCCTACAGCTCCTCAAATGAAAAACTGTTTTTT

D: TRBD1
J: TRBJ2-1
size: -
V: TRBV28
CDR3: CASRLTGGAGNEQFF
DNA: TGTGCCAGCAGACTGACAGGGGGCGCAGGGAATGAGCAGTTCTTC

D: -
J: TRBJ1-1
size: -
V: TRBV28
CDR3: CASTDSTEAFF
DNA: TGTGCCAGCACTGACAGCACTGAAGCTTTCTTT

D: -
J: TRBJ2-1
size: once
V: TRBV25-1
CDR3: CASSDIRGGPYNEQFF
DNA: TGTGCCAGCAGTGATATAAGGGGGGGGCCCTACAATGAGCAGTTCTTC

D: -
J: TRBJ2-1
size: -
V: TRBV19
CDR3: CASSQASNNEQFF
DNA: TGTGCCAGTAGTCAAGCTAGTAACAATGAGCAGTTCTTC

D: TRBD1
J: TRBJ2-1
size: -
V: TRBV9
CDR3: CASSVTGAPSYNEQFF
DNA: TGTGCCAGCAGCGTAACAGGGGCCCCCTCCTACAATGAGCAGTTCTTC

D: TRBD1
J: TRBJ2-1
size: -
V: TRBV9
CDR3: CASSVGDRGLYNEQFF
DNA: TGTGCCAGCAGCGTGGGGGACAGGGGCCTTTACAATGAGCAGTTCTTC

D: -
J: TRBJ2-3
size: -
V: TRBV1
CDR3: CTSGAASGGAGAQYF
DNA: TGCACCAGCGGGGCGGCAAGCGGGGGGGCCGGGGCGCAGTATTTT

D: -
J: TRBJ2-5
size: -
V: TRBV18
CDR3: CASSPRVGETQYF
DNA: TGTGCCAGCTCACCACGCGTCGGAGAGACCCAGTACTTC

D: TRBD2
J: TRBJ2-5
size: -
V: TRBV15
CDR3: CATSRERTSGGARETQYF
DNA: TGTGCCACCAGCAGAGAGAGGACTAGCGGGGGGGCCAGGGAGACCCAGTACTTC

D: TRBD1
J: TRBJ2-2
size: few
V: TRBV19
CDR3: CASSKAGGVGELFF
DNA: TGTGCCAGTAGTAAGGCAGGGGGAGTCGGGGAGCTGTTTTTT

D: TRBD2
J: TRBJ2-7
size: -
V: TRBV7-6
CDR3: CASSHIGGFAYEQYF
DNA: TGTGCCAGCAGCCATATCGGGGGGTTCGCCTACGAGCAGTACTTC

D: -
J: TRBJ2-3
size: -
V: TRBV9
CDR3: CASSDSRVRADTQYF
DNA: TGTGCCAGCAGCGATTCCAGGGTCAGGGCAGATACGCAGTATTTT

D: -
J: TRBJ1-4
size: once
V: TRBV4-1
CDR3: CASSQGAGTINEKLFF
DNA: TGCGCCAGCAGCCAAGGAGCAGGGACAATTAATGAAAAACTGTTTTTT

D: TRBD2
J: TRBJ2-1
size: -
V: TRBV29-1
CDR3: CSVEGIPNGRGAYNEQFF
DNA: TGCAGCGTTGAAGGGATCCCAAACGGGAGGGGAGCCTACAATGAGCAGTTCTTC

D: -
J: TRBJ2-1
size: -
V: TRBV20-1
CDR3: CSARALNEQFF
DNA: TGCAGTGCTAGAGCCTTGAATGAGCAGTTCTTC

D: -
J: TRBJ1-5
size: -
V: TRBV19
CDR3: CASSIKTREDQPQHF
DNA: TGTGCCAGTAGTATAAAGACACGGGAGGATCAGCCCCAGCATTTT

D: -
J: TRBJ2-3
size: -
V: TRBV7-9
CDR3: CASSFWAGRTDTQYF
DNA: TGTGCCAGCAGCTTCTGGGCGGGTCGCACAGATACGCAGTATTTT

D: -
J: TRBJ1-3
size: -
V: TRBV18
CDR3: CASSPSRMRIGFFTYGNTIYF
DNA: TGTGCCAGCTCACCGTCCCGCATGAGGATTGGATTTTTTACCTATGGAAACACCATATATTTT

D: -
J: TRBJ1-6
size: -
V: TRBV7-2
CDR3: CASRSSYNSPLHF
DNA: TGTGCCAGCAGGAGCTCCTATAATTCACCCCTCCACTTT

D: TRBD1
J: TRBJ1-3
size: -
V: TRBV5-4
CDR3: CASSLLIETGEPGNTIYF
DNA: TGTGCCAGCAGCTTGCTTATCGAGACAGGGGAACCTGGAAACACCATATATTTT

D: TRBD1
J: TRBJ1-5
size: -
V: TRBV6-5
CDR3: CASRGQAWSNQPQHF
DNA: TGTGCCAGCAGGGGACAGGCTTGGAGCAATCAGCCCCAGCATTTT

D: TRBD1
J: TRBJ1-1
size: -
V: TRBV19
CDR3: CASSPRRGLNTEAFF
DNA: TGTGCCAGTAGTCCCCGCAGGGGGTTGAACACTGAAGCTTTCTTT

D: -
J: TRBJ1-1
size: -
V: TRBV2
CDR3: CASSVQVSNTEAFF
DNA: TGTGCCAGCAGTGTGCAGGTGTCGAACACTGAAGCTTTCTTT

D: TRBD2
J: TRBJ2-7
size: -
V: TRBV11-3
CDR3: CASSTWTSGSGATYEQYF
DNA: TGTGCCAGCAGCACCTGGACTAGCGGGAGCGGTGCGACCTACGAGCAGTACTTC

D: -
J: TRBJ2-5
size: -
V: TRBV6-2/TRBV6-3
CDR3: CASSYPPLGVETQYF
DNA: TGTGCCAGCAGTTACCCCCCCTTGGGAGTGGAGACCCAGTACTTC

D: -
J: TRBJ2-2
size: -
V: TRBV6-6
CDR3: CASSPRGTAAETGELFF
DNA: TGTGCCAGCAGTCCCAGGGGTACAGCCGCCGAGACCGGGGAGCTGTTTTTT

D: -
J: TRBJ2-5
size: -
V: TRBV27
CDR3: CASSPESFRGQTQYF
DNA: TGTGCCAGCAGCCCCGAGTCCTTCAGGGGACAGACCCAGTACTTC

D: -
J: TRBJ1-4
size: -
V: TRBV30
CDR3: CAWRAGLTNEKLFF
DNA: TGTGCCTGGAGAGCAGGGCTGACTAATGAAAAACTGTTTTTT

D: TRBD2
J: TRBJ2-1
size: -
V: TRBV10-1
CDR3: CASSTGLAGGLNEQFF
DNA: TGCGCCAGCAGCACAGGACTAGCGGGGGGTCTCAATGAGCAGTTCTTC

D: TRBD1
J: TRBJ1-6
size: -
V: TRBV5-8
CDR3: CASSLGQGAYSPLHF
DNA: TGTGCCAGCAGCTTGGGGCAGGGGGCTTATTCACCCCTCCACTTT

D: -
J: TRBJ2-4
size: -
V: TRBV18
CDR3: CASSLTKNIQYF
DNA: TGTGCCAGCTCACTCACAAAGAACATTCAGTACTTC

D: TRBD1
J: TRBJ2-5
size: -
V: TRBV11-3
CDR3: CASSSPQGPREETQYF
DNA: TGTGCCAGCAGCTCCCCACAGGGGCCAAGGGAAGAGACCCAGTACTTC

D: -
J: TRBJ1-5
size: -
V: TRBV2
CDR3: CASSADRTGVDNQPQHF
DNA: TGTGCCAGCAGTGCAGACCGGACGGGGGTCGACAATCAGCCCCAGCATTTT

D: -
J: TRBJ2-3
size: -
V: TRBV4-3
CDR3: CASSQAGWVQDTQYF
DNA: TGCGCCAGCAGCCAAGCGGGGTGGGTACAGGATACGCAGTATTTT

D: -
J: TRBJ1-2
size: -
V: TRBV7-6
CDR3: CASSLSKGGPLGYTF
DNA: TGTGCCAGCAGCTTAAGTAAAGGGGGACCCCTAGGCTACACCTTC